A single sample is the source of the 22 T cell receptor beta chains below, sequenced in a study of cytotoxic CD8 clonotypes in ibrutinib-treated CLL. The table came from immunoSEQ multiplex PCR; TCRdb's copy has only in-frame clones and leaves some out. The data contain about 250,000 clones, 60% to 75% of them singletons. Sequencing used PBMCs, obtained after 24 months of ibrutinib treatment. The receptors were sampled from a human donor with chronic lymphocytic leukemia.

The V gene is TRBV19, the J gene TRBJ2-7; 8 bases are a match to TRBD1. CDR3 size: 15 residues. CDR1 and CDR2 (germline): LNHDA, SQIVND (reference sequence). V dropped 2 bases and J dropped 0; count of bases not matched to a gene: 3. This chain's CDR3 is CASSIRGTGSYEQYF. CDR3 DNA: TGTGCCAGTAGTATAAGGGGGACAGGCTCCTACGAGCAGTACTTC.

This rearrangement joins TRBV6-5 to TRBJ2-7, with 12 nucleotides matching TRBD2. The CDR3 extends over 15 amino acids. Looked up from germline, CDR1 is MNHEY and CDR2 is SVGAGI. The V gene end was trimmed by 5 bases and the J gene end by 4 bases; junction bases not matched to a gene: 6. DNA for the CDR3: TGTGCCAGCAGTAAGACTAGCGGGAGTTGGTACGAGCAGTACTTC. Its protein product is CASSKTSGSWYEQYF.

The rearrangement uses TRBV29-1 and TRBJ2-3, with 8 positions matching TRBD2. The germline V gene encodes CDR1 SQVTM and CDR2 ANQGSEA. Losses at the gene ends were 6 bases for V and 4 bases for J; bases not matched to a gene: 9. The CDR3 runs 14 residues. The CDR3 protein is CSVGSGNAADTQYF. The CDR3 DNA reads TGCAGCGTGGGTAGCGGGAACGCCGCAGATACGCAGTATTTT.

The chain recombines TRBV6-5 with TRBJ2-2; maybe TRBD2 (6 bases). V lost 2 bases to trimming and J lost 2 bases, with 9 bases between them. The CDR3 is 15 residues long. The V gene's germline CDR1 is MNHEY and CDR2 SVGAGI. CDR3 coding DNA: TGTGCCAGCAGTTACGGGCGGGGAAACACCGGGGAGCTGTTTTTT. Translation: CASSYGRGNTGELFF.

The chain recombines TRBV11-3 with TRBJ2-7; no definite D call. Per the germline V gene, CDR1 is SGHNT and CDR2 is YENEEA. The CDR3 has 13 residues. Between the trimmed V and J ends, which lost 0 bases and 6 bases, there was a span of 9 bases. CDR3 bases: TGTGCCAGCAGCTTAGAAGTTAAGGGCGAGCAGTACTTC. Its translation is CASSLEVKGEQYF.

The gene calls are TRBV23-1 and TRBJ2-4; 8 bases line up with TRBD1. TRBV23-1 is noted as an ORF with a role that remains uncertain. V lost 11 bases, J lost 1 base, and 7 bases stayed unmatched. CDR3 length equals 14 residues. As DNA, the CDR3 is TGCGCCGGGGGGACAGGTCAGGCCAAAAACATTCAGTACTTC. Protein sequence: CAGGTGQAKNIQYF.

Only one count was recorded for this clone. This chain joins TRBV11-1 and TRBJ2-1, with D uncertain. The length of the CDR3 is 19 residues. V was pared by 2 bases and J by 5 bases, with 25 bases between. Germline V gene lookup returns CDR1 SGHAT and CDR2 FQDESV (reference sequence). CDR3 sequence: CASSLIVNRAAQRHNEQFF. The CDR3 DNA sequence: TGTGCCAGCAGCTTAATTGTTAATAGGGCAGCCCAACGGCACAATGAGCAGTTCTTC.

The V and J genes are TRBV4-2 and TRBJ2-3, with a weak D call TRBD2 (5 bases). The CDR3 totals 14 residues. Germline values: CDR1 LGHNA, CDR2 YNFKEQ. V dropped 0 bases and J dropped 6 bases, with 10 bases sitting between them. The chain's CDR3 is CASSQEEGADTQYF. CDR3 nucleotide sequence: TGTGCCAGCAGCCAAGAAGAGGGAGCGGATACGCAGTATTTT.

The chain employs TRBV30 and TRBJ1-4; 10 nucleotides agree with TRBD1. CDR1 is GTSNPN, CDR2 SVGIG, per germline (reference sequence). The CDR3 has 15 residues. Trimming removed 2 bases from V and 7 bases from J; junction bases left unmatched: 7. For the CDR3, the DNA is TGTGCCTGGAGTCCGCCCGGGACAGGGGTTGAAAAACTGTTTTTT. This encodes CAWSPPGTGVEKLFF.

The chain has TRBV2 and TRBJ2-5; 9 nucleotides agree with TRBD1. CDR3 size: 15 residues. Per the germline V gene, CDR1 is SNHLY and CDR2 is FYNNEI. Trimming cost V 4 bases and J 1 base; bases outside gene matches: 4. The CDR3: CASSGTGVPQETQYF. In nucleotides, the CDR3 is TGTGCCAGCAGTGGGACAGGGGTTCCCCAAGAGACCCAGTACTTC.

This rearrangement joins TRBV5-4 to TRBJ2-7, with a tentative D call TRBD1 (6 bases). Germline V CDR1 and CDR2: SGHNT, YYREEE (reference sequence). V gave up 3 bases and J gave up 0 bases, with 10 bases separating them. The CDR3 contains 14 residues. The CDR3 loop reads CASSSQGGSYEQYF. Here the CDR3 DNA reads TGTGCCAGCAGCTCACAGGGTGGCTCCTACGAGCAGTACTTC.

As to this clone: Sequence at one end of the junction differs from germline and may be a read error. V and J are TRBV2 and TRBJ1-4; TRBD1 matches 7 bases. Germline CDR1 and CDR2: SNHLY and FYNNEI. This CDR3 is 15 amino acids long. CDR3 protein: CASSEAQGKFEKLFF. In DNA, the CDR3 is TGTGCCAGCAGCGAAGCACAGGGGAAGTTTGAAAAACTGTTTTTT. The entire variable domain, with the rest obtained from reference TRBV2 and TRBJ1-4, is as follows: EPEVTQTPSHQVTQMGQEVILRCVPISNHLYFYWYRQILGQKVEFLVSFYNNEISEKSEIFDDQFSVERPDGSNFTLKIRSTKLEDSAMYFCASSEAQGKFEKLFFGSGTQLSVL.

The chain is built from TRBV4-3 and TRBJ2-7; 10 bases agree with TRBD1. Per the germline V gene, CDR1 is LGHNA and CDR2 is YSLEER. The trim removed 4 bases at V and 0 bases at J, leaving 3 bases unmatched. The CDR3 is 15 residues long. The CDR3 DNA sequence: TGCGCCAGCAGCCCGGGACAGGGGAGCTCCTACGAGCAGTACTTC. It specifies CASSPGQGSSYEQYF.

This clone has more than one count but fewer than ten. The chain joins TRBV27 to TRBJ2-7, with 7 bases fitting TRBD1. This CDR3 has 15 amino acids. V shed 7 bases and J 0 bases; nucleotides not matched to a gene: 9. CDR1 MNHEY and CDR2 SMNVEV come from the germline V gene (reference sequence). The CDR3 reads CASNLRQGSSYEQYF. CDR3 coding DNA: TGTGCCAGCAACCTTCGACAGGGATCCTCCTACGAGCAGTACTTC.

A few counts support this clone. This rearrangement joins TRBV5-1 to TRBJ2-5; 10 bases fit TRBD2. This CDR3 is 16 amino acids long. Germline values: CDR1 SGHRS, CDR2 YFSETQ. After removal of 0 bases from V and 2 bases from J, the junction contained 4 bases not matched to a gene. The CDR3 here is CASSLGAAGGQETQYF. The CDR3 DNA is TGCGCCAGCAGCTTGGGTGCAGCGGGAGGGCAAGAGACCCAGTACTTC. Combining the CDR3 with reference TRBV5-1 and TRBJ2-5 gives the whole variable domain KAGVTQTPRYLIKTRGQQVTLSCSPISGHRSVSWYQQTPGQGLQFLFEYFSETQRNKGNFPGRFSGRQFSNSRSEMNVSTLELGDSALYLCASSLGAAGGQETQYFGPGTRLLVL.

The CDR3 sequence: CASSTLAVSGTDTQYF. CDR3 coding DNA: TGTGCCAGCAGCACCTTAGCGGTAAGTGGCACAGATACGCAGTATTTT. V gene TRBV21-1 combines with J gene TRBJ2-3; the table assigns TRBD2, which was not confirmed against the DNA. TRBV21-1 counts as a pseudogene. The CDR3 is made up of 16 amino acids.

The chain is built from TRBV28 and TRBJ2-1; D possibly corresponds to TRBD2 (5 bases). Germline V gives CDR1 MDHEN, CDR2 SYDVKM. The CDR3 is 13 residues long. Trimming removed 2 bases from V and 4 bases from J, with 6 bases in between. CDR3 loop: CASSLEGYNEQFF. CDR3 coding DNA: TGTGCCAGCAGTTTAGAGGGTTACAATGAGCAGTTCTTC.

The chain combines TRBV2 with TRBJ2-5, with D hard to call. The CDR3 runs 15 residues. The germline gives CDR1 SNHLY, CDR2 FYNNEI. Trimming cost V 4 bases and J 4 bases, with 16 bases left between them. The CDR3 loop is CASSGSNTPAETQYF. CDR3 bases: TGTGCCAGCAGTGGTAGTAATACCCCCGCAGAGACCCAGTACTTC.

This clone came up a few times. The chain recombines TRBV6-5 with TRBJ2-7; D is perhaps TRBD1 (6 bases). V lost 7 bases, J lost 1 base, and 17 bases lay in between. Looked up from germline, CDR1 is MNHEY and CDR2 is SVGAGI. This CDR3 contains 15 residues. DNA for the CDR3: TGTGCCAGCACCCCCCCCGGGACACCGTCCTACGAGCAGTACTTC. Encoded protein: CASTPPGTPSYEQYF.

CDR3 coding DNA: TGTGCCAGCAGCACAGCGGGCGGTGAGACCCAGTACTTC. This codes for CASSTAGGETQYF. The chain recombines TRBV7-2 with TRBJ2-5; weak D call: TRBD2 (6 bases). V was pared by 5 bases and J by 5 bases, with 12 bases between. The CDR3 runs 13 residues. From germline, CDR1 is SGHTA and CDR2 FQGNSA.

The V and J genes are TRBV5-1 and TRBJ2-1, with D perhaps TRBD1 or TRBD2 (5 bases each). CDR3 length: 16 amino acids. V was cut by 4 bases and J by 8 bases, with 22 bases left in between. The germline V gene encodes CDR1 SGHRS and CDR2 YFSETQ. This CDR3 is CASSTPPGRTYDEQFF. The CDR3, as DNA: TGCGCCAGCAGCACCCCCCCGGGACGGACATATGATGAGCAGTTCTTC. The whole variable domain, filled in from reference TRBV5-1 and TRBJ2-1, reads KAGVTQTPRYLIKTRGQQVTLSCSPISGHRSVSWYQQTPGQGLQFLFEYFSETQRNKGNFPGRFSGRQFSNSRSEMNVSTLELGDSALYLCASSTPPGRTYDEQFFGPGTRLTVL.

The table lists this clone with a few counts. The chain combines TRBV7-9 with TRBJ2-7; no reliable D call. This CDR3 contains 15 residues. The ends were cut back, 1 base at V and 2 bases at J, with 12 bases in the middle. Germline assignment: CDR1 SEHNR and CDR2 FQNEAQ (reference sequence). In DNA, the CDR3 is TGTGCCAGCAGCTTAGGCGCTGAACTGGCCTACGAGCAGTACTTC. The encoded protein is CASSLGAELAYEQYF.